These T cell receptor beta chains were read from a single sample in a study of vaccination effects on CD4 cells after COVID-19. This table comes from immunoSEQ multiplex PCR, and its TCRdb copy is limited to in-frame clones, with some not included. The table shows 20,000 to 30,000 clones, with approximately 69% occurring only once. Antigens of these TCRs are unknown. The specimen was CD4+ T cells from PBMCs cultured with SARS-CoV-2 spike peptides, collected after COVID-19 vaccination. The receptors were gathered from a human donor who received a COVID-19 vaccine. Each CDR3 is given with its conserved first and last residue. A D gene is named only where the DNA matches it firmly. For some rows the clone size is stated as once, few or many, or as a class when expanded; others skip it.

>NA|TRBV28|TRBJ1-5|12|NA
CASTVSGQPQHF
TGTGCCAGCACCGTTTCAGGCCAGCCCCAGCATTTT
>NA|TRBV30|TRBJ1-2|14|NA
CAWSVLYSRNGYTF
TGTGCCTGGAGTGTATTATATAGTCGGAATGGCTACACCTTC
>NA|TRBV2|TRBJ1-5|14|TRBD1
CASSERQGFQPQHF
TGTGCCAGCAGTGAAAGACAGGGTTTTCAGCCCCAGCATTTT
>NA|TRBV3-1/TRBV3-2|TRBJ1-4|13|NA
CASSQGGGEKLFF
TGTGCCAGCAGCCAAGGGGGAGGCGAAAAACTGTTTTTT
>NA|TRBV20-1|TRBJ2-1|11|NA
CSANKYNEQFF
TGCAGTGCCAATAAGTACAATGAGCAGTTCTTC
>NA|TRBV5-1|TRBJ2-1|15|TRBD2
CASSLSGGSYNEQFF
TGCGCCAGCAGCTTGAGCGGGGGTTCCTACAATGAGCAGTTCTTC
>few|TRBV5-1|TRBJ1-2|15|TRBD1
CASSPSGTGASGYTF
TGCGCCAGCAGCCCCTCCGGGACAGGGGCTTCTGGCTACACCTTC
>NA|TRBV18|TRBJ2-3|15|TRBD2
CASSPNSGSTDTQYF
TGTGCCAGCTCACCTAATAGCGGGAGCACAGATACGCAGTATTTT
>NA|TRBV7-8|TRBJ2-7|14|TRBD1
CASSSGQGAYEQYF
TGTGCCAGCAGCTCCGGACAGGGGGCCTACGAGCAGTACTTC
>few|TRBV27|TRBJ1-2|14|NA
CASSTTVRNYGYTF
TGTGCCAGCAGTACGACAGTTAGGAACTATGGCTACACCTTC
>NA|TRBV6-5|TRBJ1-5|14|TRBD1
CASRPGQGLQPQHF
TGTGCCAGCAGACCGGGACAGGGTTTACAGCCCCAGCATTTT
>NA|TRBV6-5|TRBJ1-3|13|TRBD1
CASRDSYLDTIYF
TGTGCCAGCCGGGACAGCTACCTGGACACCATATATTTT
>NA|TRBV5-5|TRBJ2-2|16|TRBD1
CASSPQRTGNTGELFF
TGTGCCAGCAGCCCTCAAAGGACAGGGAACACCGGGGAGCTGTTTTTT
>NA|TRBV2|TRBJ1-2|13|NA
CASIPDSNYGYTF
TGTGCCAGCATCCCGGACAGTAACTATGGCTACACCTTC
>NA|TRBV19|TRBJ1-3|16|NA
CASGNPATGSGNTIYF
TGTGCCAGTGGCAACCCCGCCACAGGGTCAGGAAACACCATATATTTT
>NA|TRBV5-1|TRBJ2-5|11|NA
CASSQALAQYF
TGCGCCAGCAGCCAGGCTCTTGCCCAGTACTTC
>few|TRBV3-1/TRBV3-2|TRBJ2-1|16|TRBD2
CASRERRPSGVNEQFF
TGTGCCAGCAGGGAAAGACGGCCTAGCGGGGTTAATGAGCAGTTCTTC
>NA|TRBV6-6|TRBJ2-2|14|NA
CASTRQRNTGELFF
TGTGCCAGCACCAGACAGCGGAACACCGGGGAGCTGTTTTTT
>medium-sized|TRBV3-1/TRBV3-2|TRBJ2-5|14|TRBD2
CASITSGGKETQYF
TGTGCCAGCATCACTAGCGGGGGAAAAGAGACCCAGTACTTC
>NA|TRBV18|TRBJ2-7|13|NA
CASSPTEGGEQYF
TGTGCCAGCTCACCAACTGAGGGGGGCGAGCAGTACTTC
>NA|TRBV21-1|TRBJ2-2|18|NA
CASSARESPIKDTGELFF
TGTGCCAGCAGCGCCCGAGAGTCCCCAATTAAGGACACCGGGGAGCTGTTTTTT
>NA|TRBV11-3|TRBJ2-3|14|NA
CASSSAAGPDTQYF
TGTGCCAGCAGCTCCGCGGCGGGCCCGGATACGCAGTATTTT
>NA|TRBV7-6|TRBJ2-7|13|NA
CASSATTGYEQYF
TGTGCCAGCAGCGCAACGACTGGGTACGAGCAGTACTTC
>NA|TRBV5-1|TRBJ2-7|14|NA
CASSSQGSGYEQYF
TGCGCCAGCAGTTCACAGGGTAGTGGCTACGAGCAGTACTTC
>few|TRBV5-4|TRBJ2-1|12|NA
CASSFSPNEQFF
TGTGCCAGCAGCTTCAGTCCCAATGAGCAGTTCTTC
>NA|TRBV24-1|TRBJ2-3|17|TRBD2
CATSGPGLAGGKDTQYF
TGTGCCACCAGTGGTCCGGGACTAGCGGGAGGGAAAGATACGCAGTATTTT
>once|TRBV6-5|TRBJ1-5|14|TRBD1
CASSPTGTNQPQHF
TGTGCCAGCAGTCCGACAGGGACCAATCAGCCCCAGCATTTT
>few|TRBV12-3/TRBV12-4|TRBJ1-1|12|NA
CASSFTGARTFF
TGTGCCAGCAGTTTCACGGGGGCGAGAACTTTCTTT
>NA|TRBV10-3|TRBJ2-7|15|NA
CAINADNLGGSEQYF
TGTGCCATCAATGCTGACAACCTAGGGGGTAGCGAGCAGTACTTC
>NA|TRBV7-6|TRBJ2-1|17|NA
CASSLELGSRSYNEQFF
TGTGCCAGCAGCTTAGAGTTGGGCAGTCGATCCTACAATGAGCAGTTCTTC
>NA|TRBV7-2|TRBJ1-5|15|NA
CASSLGLGGGQPQHF
TGTGCCAGCAGCTTAGGGTTGGGGGGAGGTCAGCCCCAGCATTTT
>NA|TRBV5-1|TRBJ1-2|14|TRBD1
CASSLETGDYGYTF
TGCGCCAGCAGCTTGGAGACAGGGGACTATGGCTACACCTTC
>NA|TRBV13|TRBJ1-3|15|NA
CASSFYRASGNTIYF
TGTGCCAGCAGCTTCTACAGGGCGTCTGGAAACACCATATATTTT
>NA|TRBV30|TRBJ1-6|15|NA
CAWRGSNVPASPLHF
TGTGCCTGGAGGGGTTCGAACGTCCCGGCTTCACCCCTCCACTTT
>NA|TRBV11-3|TRBJ2-5|16|NA
CASSSARGDNQETQYF
TGTGCCAGCAGCTCCGCCCGGGGGGACAATCAAGAGACCCAGTACTTC
>NA|TRBV18|TRBJ2-3|19|TRBD1
CASSPLGTGGNRPTDTQYF
TGTGCCAGCTCACCACTTGGGACAGGGGGCAATCGGCCCACAGATACGCAGTATTTT
>once|TRBV30|TRBJ2-1|16|TRBD2
CAWRTGKREGLNEQFF
TGTGCCTGGAGGACGGGAAAGCGGGAGGGCCTAAATGAGCAGTTCTTC
>NA|TRBV9|TRBJ2-5|15|TRBD1
CASSASGQVIETQYF
TGTGCCAGCAGCGCATCGGGACAGGTGATTGAGACCCAGTACTTC
>NA|TRBV10-2|TRBJ1-3|13|NA
CASRDNSGNTIYF
TGCGCCAGCCGGGACAACTCTGGAAACACCATATATTTT
>NA|TRBV5-6|TRBJ1-2|14|TRBD1
CASSGRTGKGGYTF
TGTGCCAGCAGCGGGAGGACAGGGAAAGGTGGCTACACCTTC
>NA|TRBV7-9|TRBJ1-2|14|NA
CASSLLGSNYGYTF
TGTGCCAGCAGCTTATTAGGGTCTAACTATGGCTACACCTTC
>NA|TRBV11-3|TRBJ2-7|13|NA
CASSLDSGYEQYF
TGTGCCAGCAGCTTAGATAGTGGCTACGAGCAGTACTTC
>NA|TRBV24-1|TRBJ2-5|13|NA
CATSAWDGKTQYF
TGTGCCACCAGTGCCTGGGACGGGAAGACCCAGTACTTC
>NA|TRBV7-9|TRBJ2-7|14|NA
CASSSLDQWDEQYF
TGTGCCAGCAGCTCCCTTGACCAGTGGGACGAGCAGTACTTC
>few|TRBV28|TRBJ1-1|13|NA
CASSFRGNTEAFF
TGTGCCAGCAGTTTTCGGGGGAACACTGAAGCTTTCTTT
>NA|TRBV6-4|TRBJ2-5|17|TRBD2
CASSPSGLAGSPGTQYF
TGTGCCAGCAGTCCGTCCGGACTAGCGGGATCCCCCGGGACCCAGTACTTC
>few|TRBV19|TRBJ1-3|15|NA
CASSPTGPSGNTIYF
TGTGCCAGTAGTCCTACAGGGCCCTCTGGAAACACCATATATTTT
>NA|TRBV3-1/TRBV3-2|TRBJ2-5|16|TRBD2
CASRRSSGSRRETQYF
TGTGCCAGCAGGCGATCTAGCGGGAGTAGGAGAGAGACCCAGTACTTC
>NA|TRBV6-5|TRBJ1-4|14|NA
CASSYSDMGEKLFF
TGTGCCAGCAGTTACTCTGACATGGGTGAAAAACTGTTTTTT
>NA|TRBV19|TRBJ1-5|14|NA
CASSIAGGSQPQHF
TGTGCCAGTAGTATAGCCGGGGGGAGCCAGCCCCAGCATTTT
>NA|TRBV18|TRBJ2-7|12|NA
CASSPQEGEQYF
TGTGCCAGCTCACCACAGGAGGGCGAGCAGTACTTC
>few|TRBV29-1|TRBJ2-7|14|NA
CSVPLGQGFDEQYF
TGCAGCGTTCCGCTGGGGCAGGGGTTTGACGAGCAGTACTTC
>NA|TRBV25-1|TRBJ1-4|16|NA
CASSTRPGGLDEKLFF
TGTGCCAGCAGTACACGTCCCGGCGGGTTAGATGAAAAACTGTTTTTT